These 22 T cell receptor beta chains originate from one sample sequenced in a study of cytomegalovirus exposure and HLA in healthy donors. 60 Vbeta and 13 Jbeta primers were used in PCR. The table came from immunoSEQ multiplex PCR; TCRdb's copy has only in-frame clones and leaves some out. The top ten hold 0.6% to 0.7% of the sample, which has about 220,000 clones, over 65% seen once. Material for sequencing was PBMCs. These receptors were taken from a young man in good health and CMV-seronegative.

The gene calls are TRBV2 and TRBJ1-1; maybe TRBD1 (5 bases). Germline lookup yields CDR1 SNHLY and CDR2 FYNNEI. The CDR3 is made up of 14 amino acids. Between the trimmed V and J ends, which lost 6 bases and 1 base, there was a span of 12 bases. CDR3 sequence: CASRAGRGNTEAFF. The CDR3 DNA is TGTGCCAGCAGGGCCGGGAGGGGGAACACTGAAGCTTTCTTT.

V gene TRBV5-1 combines with J gene TRBJ2-4; 8 bases agree with TRBD2. The ends lost 3 bases at V and 10 bases at J; junction bases unmatched: 9. The germline V gene encodes CDR1 SGHRS and CDR2 YFSETQ. The CDR3 runs 14 residues. The CDR3 reads CASSSGGEGSIQYF. Written as DNA, the CDR3 is TGCGCCAGCAGCTCCGGGGGGGAGGGTAGTATTCAGTACTTC.

This clone was seen a single time. Within the sample, other DNA sequences also encode this same CDR3. The V call is TRBV4-1, the J call TRBJ2-3, with 7 bases matching TRBD2. Trimming at V came to 3 bases and at J to 0 bases, leaving 9 bases not matched to a gene. The CDR3 consists of 17 residues. Germline V gene sequence: CDR1 MGHRA, CDR2 YSYEKL. In DNA, the CDR3 is TGCGCCAGCAGCCACGCGGGACTATTATCTAGCACAGATACGCAGTATTTT. Amino acids: CASSHAGLLSSTDTQYF.

In its sample, this clone was seen a few times. Other DNA sequences within the sample encode an identical CDR3. The chain couples TRBV9 to TRBJ2-7; 10 nucleotides match TRBD1. CDR3 length: 15 amino acids. V shed 4 bases, J shed 0 bases, and the junction held 4 bases outside the gene matches. The germline gives CDR1 SGDLS, CDR2 YYNGEE. CDR3 amino acids: CASSPGTGVSYEQYF. The CDR3 DNA is TGTGCCAGCAGCCCCGGGACAGGGGTCTCCTACGAGCAGTACTTC. Based on the CDR3 plus reference TRBV9 and TRBJ2-7, the full variable domain is DSGVTQTPKHLITATGQRVTLRCSPRSGDLSVYWYQQSLDQGLQFLIQYYNGEERAKGNILERFSAQQFPDLHSELNLSSLELGDSALYFCASSPGTGVSYEQYFGPGTRLTVT.

On this clone: Other DNA sequences in this specimen translate into the identical CDR3. This sequence joins TRBV5-1 and TRBJ2-1; 15 bases are shared with TRBD2. This CDR3 is 15 amino acids long. Germline CDR1 reads SGHRS; CDR2 reads YFSETQ. Trimming at V came to 2 bases and at J to 8 bases, leaving 2 bases not matched to a gene. The CDR3 is CASSLGLAGGDEQFF. The CDR3 DNA is TGCGCCAGCAGCTTAGGACTAGCGGGAGGGGATGAGCAGTTCTTC.

With respect to this clone: Its ends do not fully match the called genes, so a read error is possible. V gene TRBV7-9 combines with J gene TRBJ1-1; D uncertain. The CDR3 is made up of 15 amino acids. Per germline, CDR1 SEHNR and CDR2 FQNEAQ (reference sequence). DNA of the CDR3: TGTTCCAGCAGCTTATTGCAGGCCGCCGGCACTGAAGCTTTCTTT. Residues: CSSSLLQAAGTEAFF.

The chain employs TRBV28 and TRBJ1-2; the match to TRBD1 covers 7 bases. Unmatched junction bases numbered 5, after V lost 4 bases and J lost 0 bases. Looked up from germline, CDR1 is MDHEN and CDR2 is SYDVKM. The CDR3 is 15 residues long. The CDR3 DNA sequence: TGTGCCAGCAGTTCCCAGGGGGTTTCTAACTATGGCTACACCTTC. Translated, it gives CASSSQGVSNYGYTF.

The chain combines TRBV4-1 with TRBJ2-7; the match to TRBD2 covers 10 bases. V dropped 6 bases and J dropped 2; count of bases not matched to a gene: 7. The CDR3 length is 15 residues. Germline values: CDR1 MGHRA, CDR2 YSYEKL. The CDR3 nucleotides are TGCGCCAGCAGTCAACCGGGACTAGCGCCCTACGAGCAGTACTTC. Translation: CASSQPGLAPYEQYF.

V gene TRBV6-4 combines with J gene TRBJ1-1; 7 bases agree with TRBD1. The CDR3 totals 12 residues. After removal of 6 bases from V and 10 bases from J, the junction contained 8 bases not matched to a gene. CDR1 and CDR2 (germline): MRHNA, SNTAGT. This CDR3 reads CASRDRQGGAFF. The CDR3 DNA reads as TGTGCCAGCAGGGACAGACAGGGTGGAGCTTTCTTT.

In this sample, this clone turned up a few times. V usage is TRBV7-8 and J usage is TRBJ1-1; 9 nucleotides align to TRBD1. Per germline, CDR1 SGHVS and CDR2 FQNEAQ. The V and J ends lost 5 bases and 5 bases, in that order; junction bases with no gene match: 6. CDR3 length: 14 amino acids. The CDR3: CASSPTGGKTEAFF. Here the CDR3 DNA reads TGTGCCAGCAGCCCGACAGGGGGGAAGACTGAAGCTTTCTTT.

V and J are TRBV29-1 and TRBJ2-5; 7 positions agree with TRBD1. The J call is uncertain, as TRBJ2-7 better fits the DNA end. Germline V gene lookup returns CDR1 SQVTM and CDR2 ANQGSEA. CDR3 length: 13 amino acids. DNA of the CDR3: TGCAGCGTAGGGGACCAGGGGGCCTACGAGCAGTACTTC. It yields the protein CSVGDQGAYEQYF.

CDR3 loop: CASSSWTGSDTQYF. The CDR3 DNA follows: TGTGCCAGCAGCTCTTGGACAGGGTCAGATACGCAGTATTTT. This rearrangement joins TRBV5-5 to TRBJ2-3; 8 bases match TRBD1. The CDR3 sequence is 14 residues long. V trimming: 3 bases; J trimming: 4 bases; junction bases outside the gene matches: 4. CDR1 is SGHKS and CDR2 is YYEKEE in the germline V gene (reference sequence).

This clone was seen a few times. This sample includes further DNA sequences coding for the same CDR3. This rearrangement joins TRBV2 to TRBJ2-1, with 11 bases lining up with TRBD2. With V trimmed by 6 bases and J by 3 bases, 4 bases remained unmatched. Germline V gives CDR1 SNHLY, CDR2 FYNNEI. The length of the CDR3 is 15 residues. CDR3 sequence reads: CASRPTSGSYNEQFF. Written as DNA, the CDR3 is TGTGCCAGCAGACCTACTAGCGGGAGCTACAATGAGCAGTTCTTC.

V usage is TRBV2 and J usage is TRBJ1-2; 9 bases map to TRBD1. The germline V gene encodes CDR1 SNHLY and CDR2 FYNNEI. The CDR3 totals 15 residues. V was pared by 5 bases and J by 8 bases, with 12 bases of the junction left unmatched. CDR3 nucleotides: TGTGCCAGCAGTCAAGGGACAGGGAGTTTGGTGGGCTACACCTTC. Its protein is CASSQGTGSLVGYTF.

The V gene is TRBV7-8, the J gene TRBJ1-3; D ambiguous. The germline V gene has CDR1 SGHVS and CDR2 FQNEAQ. The V end lost 5 bases, the J end lost 0 bases, and 23 bases lay between the germline ends. This CDR3 region has 19 residues. The CDR3 region has the DNA TGTGCCAGCAGCCCCTCGAGGGTAATCAGCATGAGCTCTGGAAACACCATATATTTT. This encodes CASSPSRVISMSSGNTIYF.

This clone was detected only a few times. Distinct nucleotide sequences in the sample also encode this CDR3. The J gene is TRBJ2-7, the V gene TRBV5-1, with 8 bases aligning to TRBD1. This CDR3 comprises 15 residues. With V trimmed by 0 bases and J by 6 bases, 8 bases remained unmatched. Germline CDR1 SGHRS, CDR2 YFSETQ. The CDR3 protein is CASSLDGQGAREQYF. The CDR3 DNA sequence: TGCGCCAGCAGCTTGGATGGTCAGGGGGCTCGCGAGCAGTACTTC.

A few counts support this clone. The V gene is TRBV5-1, the J gene TRBJ1-1, with D uncertain. There are 12 residues in the CDR3. Trimming pared 4 bases from V and 10 bases from J, leaving 14 bases between. Germline V gene data show CDR1 as SGHRS and CDR2 as YFSETQ. CDR3 DNA sequence: TGCGCCAGCAGCCCTGACACCCTCGGAGCTTTCTTT. Encoded protein: CASSPDTLGAFF.

In this sample, this clone turned up once. The chain uses TRBV11-2 and TRBJ1-3; 7 bases map to TRBD1. CDR3 size: 15 residues. The ends lost 6 bases at V and 1 base at J; junction bases unmatched: 6. The germline gives CDR1 SGHAT, CDR2 FQNNGV. This CDR3 reads CASSDIRGSGNTIYF. For the CDR3, the DNA is TGTGCCAGCAGTGACATCAGGGGGTCTGGAAACACCATATATTTT.

This clone was seen just once. V usage is TRBV5-1 and J usage is TRBJ2-5; 9 bases map to TRBD1. The junction had 4 bases not matched to a gene; V was cut back by 2 bases and J by 2 bases. The CDR3 consists of 15 residues. Germline CDR1 is SGHRS and CDR2 is YFSETQ. The CDR3 is CASSLTGTGQETQYF. Written as DNA, the CDR3 is TGCGCCAGCAGCTTAACCGGGACAGGGCAAGAGACCCAGTACTTC.

This sequence joins TRBV11-2 and TRBJ1-1, with a tentative D call TRBD1 (5 bases). Per germline, CDR1 SGHAT and CDR2 FQNNGV. CDR3 length equals 13 residues. Trimming shortened V by 3 bases and J by 1 base, and 6 bases separated the two germline ends. The CDR3 nucleotides are TGTGCCAGCAGCTTGCAGGGGAACACTGAAGCTTTCTTT. This encodes CASSLQGNTEAFF.

This chain links TRBV29-1 with TRBJ2-6; D not resolved. The CDR3 covers 14 residues. The V end was cut by 6 bases, the J end by 4 bases, with 13 bases between. Germline V gene lookup returns CDR1 SQVTM and CDR2 ANQGSEA. CDR3 loop: CSVFSIWGANVLTF. CDR3 bases: TGCAGCGTCTTTAGCATTTGGGGGGCCAACGTCCTGACTTTC.

The chain uses TRBV25-1 and TRBJ1-4, with 8 positions matching TRBD1. The CDR3 covers 13 residues. J lost 11 bases, V lost 4 bases, and 6 bases had no gene match. CDR1 and CDR2 (germline): MGHDK, SYGVNS. The CDR3 loop reads CASSGGTGTKLFF. CDR3 DNA sequence: TGTGCCAGCAGTGGAGGGACAGGCACTAAACTGTTTTTT.